Presented here are 7 T cell receptor beta chains from one specimen sequenced in a study of blood T cells in healthy people across ages (dated by TCRdb to between 2015 and 2016). The library came from 5' RACE. This sample was sequenced with an Illumina HiSeq 2500. The second PCR ran for about 6 to 11 cycles and used a J-beta primer mix along with a sample-barcoded 5' primer. TCRdb's own reprocessing of the public reads used fastp at Q25 and MiXCR and kept productive beta chains. Each CDR3 protein appears once, grouped with its most common genes and DNA. A total of approximately 1.5 million distinct CDR3 sequences appear in this sample, roughly 32% of them only once. The top ten clonotypes cover approximately 10% of the sample. Specimen: blood. The receptors were gathered from a woman in her twenties or thirties in good health.

This clonotype was counted between two and nine times. The V and J genes are TRBV9 and TRBJ1-2; D is ambiguous. Trimming removed 3 bases from V and 7 bases from J, with 13 bases in between. Germline CDR1 reads SGDLS; CDR2 reads YYNGEE. This CDR3 spans 13 amino acids. CDR3 region: CASSAPDGFGYTF. The CDR3 DNA follows: TGTGCCAGCAGCGCTCCGGATGGGTTTGGCTACACCTTC.

This chain joins TRBV13 and TRBJ1-1; D is possibly TRBD1 (6 bases). V shed 5 bases and J shed 2 bases, with 21 bases lying between them. Germline loops: CDR1 PRHDT, CDR2 FYEKMQ (reference sequence). The CDR3 has 17 residues. CDR3: CASSLLLKLQGNTEAFF. For the CDR3, the DNA is TGTGCCAGCAGCCTTCTGCTAAAATTACAGGGTAACACTGAAGCTTTCTTT.

This clonotype has more than one count but fewer than ten. The junction departs from germline at one end; a sequencing error may be responsible. V gene TRBV9 combines with J gene TRBJ1-6; tentatively, D is TRBD1 (6 bases). There are 15 residues in the CDR3. CDR1 SGDLS and CDR2 YYNGEE come from the germline V gene. The chain's CDR3 is CASSPRGKNYSLLHF. In DNA, the CDR3 is TGTGCCAGCAGCCCGAGGGGGAAAAATTATTCACTCCTCCACTTT.

A remark on this clonotype: A read error may produce the germline difference seen at one junction end. For the CDR3, the DNA is TGTGCCAGCAGTTTGACAGGGGACGGAGATGAGCGGTTCTTC. Translation gives CASSLTGDGDERFF. The gene calls are TRBV28 and TRBJ2-1; 8 bases map to TRBD1. The CDR3 contains 14 residues. The germline V gene encodes CDR1 MDHEN and CDR2 SYDVKM.

With regard to this clonotype: A much larger clone is a single base away; this may be a read error. This sequence joins TRBV7-6 and TRBJ2-7; possible D gene TRBD2, 5 bases. Trimming took off 5 bases at V and 6 bases at J, with 14 bases between the two ends. Germline loops: CDR1 SGHVS, CDR2 FNYEAQ. The CDR3 sequence is 13 residues long. The CDR3 sequence: CASSQKLGTEQYF. The CDR3 coding sequence is TGTGCCAGCAGCCAGAAACTAGGTACCGAGCAGTACTTC. The full variable domain, completed using reference TRBV7-6 and TRBJ2-7, is GAGVSQSPRYKVTKRGQDVALRCDPISGHVSLYWYRQALGQGPEFLTYFNYEAQQDKSGLPNDRFSAERPEGSISTLTIQRTEQRDSAMYRCASSQKLGTEQYFGPGTRLTVT.

This clonotype has more than one count but fewer than ten. The V call is TRBV7-2, the J call TRBJ1-1, with 8 bases lining up with TRBD1. J lost 6 bases, V lost 5 bases, and 5 bases had no gene match. This CDR3 is built from 13 residues. The germline gives CDR1 SGHTA, CDR2 FQGNSA. The CDR3 spells CASSRDRRAEAFF. In DNA, the CDR3 is TGTGCCAGCAGCCGGGACAGGAGAGCTGAAGCTTTCTTT.

The chain uses TRBV4-1 and TRBJ1-1, with 8 bases lining up with TRBD1. In germline, CDR1 is MGHRA, CDR2 YSYEKL. J gave up 0 bases and V 4 bases, and 10 bases lay outside the gene matches. The length of the CDR3 is 17 residues. The CDR3 nucleotides read TGCGCCAGCAGCCGATGGAGGACAGGGATCGTGAACACTGAAGCTTTCTTT. It translates to CASSRWRTGIVNTEAFF.